A selection of T cell receptor beta chains follows, all from one sample in a study of blood T cells in healthy people across ages. A single record per CDR3 protein comes from TCRdb applying MiXCR to the 5' RACE reads. The table has over a million distinct CDR3 sequences, about 42% seen once; the top ten hold just over 4%. Sequenced input: blood. The receptors stem from a young woman in good health. CDR3s leave out the opening cysteine and the closing phenylalanine or tryptophan. D genes are given only for firm matches.

V gene: TRBV7-2; D gene: TRBD2; J gene: TRBJ2-1; CDR3 protein: ASTIGGGGKYEQF
V gene: TRBV30; D gene: TRBD1; J gene: TRBJ1-1; CDR3 protein: AWGVLGQEAF
V gene: TRBV4-3; D gene: NA; J gene: TRBJ2-3; CDR3 protein: ASSQDRPALSSTDTQY
V gene: TRBV27; D gene: NA; J gene: TRBJ1-2; CDR3 protein: ASTSGLNPNYGYT
V gene: TRBV6-1; D gene: TRBD1; J gene: TRBJ1-3; CDR3 protein: ASSPGQGRSGNTIY
V gene: TRBV3-1; D gene: TRBD2; J gene: TRBJ2-5; CDR3 protein: ASDPAGGPLETQY
V gene: TRBV11-2; D gene: NA; J gene: TRBJ2-7; CDR3 protein: ASSSLQGHEQY
V gene: TRBV7-9; D gene: NA; J gene: TRBJ1-1; CDR3 protein: ASSLAGTGGRTTEAF
V gene: TRBV20-1; D gene: NA; J gene: TRBJ1-4; CDR3 protein: SARDERHLGEKLF
V gene: TRBV7-8; D gene: NA; J gene: TRBJ1-1; CDR3 protein: ASSHGGRTEAF
V gene: TRBV15; D gene: NA; J gene: TRBJ2-7; CDR3 protein: ATSRALPSSYEQY
V gene: TRBV29-1; D gene: NA; J gene: TRBJ2-1; CDR3 protein: SVIRVNEQF
V gene: TRBV7-2; D gene: TRBD1; J gene: TRBJ2-5; CDR3 protein: ASSGQAQETQY
V gene: TRBV20-1; D gene: NA; J gene: TRBJ2-5; CDR3 protein: SASSLAGLYNEQY
V gene: TRBV29-1; D gene: NA; J gene: TRBJ2-3; CDR3 protein: SVCPFTDTQY
V gene: TRBV6-4; D gene: TRBD2; J gene: TRBJ2-1; CDR3 protein: ASSVRGGTYNEQF
V gene: TRBV25-1; D gene: NA; J gene: TRBJ1-2; CDR3 protein: ASSVSGSQGSTTGYT
V gene: TRBV14; D gene: NA; J gene: TRBJ2-5; CDR3 protein: ASSQDLRQGGTQY
V gene: TRBV4-3; D gene: NA; J gene: TRBJ2-7; CDR3 protein: ASSQGPRGGNYEQY
V gene: TRBV20-1; D gene: NA; J gene: NA; CDR3 protein: SARVPGTPYEQY
V gene: TRBV5-1; D gene: TRBD1; J gene: TRBJ2-5; CDR3 protein: ASSSGQGGLNEQY
V gene: TRBV7-9; D gene: TRBD2; J gene: TRBJ2-5; CDR3 protein: ASSYHSGGFLETQY
V gene: TRBV29-1; D gene: NA; J gene: TRBJ2-3; CDR3 protein: SGGVQDTQY
V gene: TRBV25-1; D gene: NA; J gene: TRBJ1-4; CDR3 protein: ASSVPGVKEKLF
V gene: TRBV7-2; D gene: NA; J gene: TRBJ1-6; CDR3 protein: ASSLGGPGQNNSPLH
V gene: TRBV4-1; D gene: TRBD2; J gene: TRBJ2-5; CDR3 protein: ASSQEAGGGDEQY
V gene: TRBV6-6; D gene: TRBD1; J gene: TRBJ1-6; CDR3 protein: ASSYSPDRSFPPLH
V gene: TRBV5-1; D gene: NA; J gene: TRBJ1-2; CDR3 protein: ASSLGDSSHYGYT
V gene: TRBV7-2; D gene: TRBD1; J gene: TRBJ2-1; CDR3 protein: ASNKDRAIYNEQF
V gene: TRBV3-1; D gene: NA; J gene: TRBJ2-7; CDR3 protein: ASSHGLLSSYEQY
V gene: TRBV29-1; D gene: TRBD2; J gene: TRBJ2-3; CDR3 protein: SVVGGRTSTDTQY
V gene: TRBV7-9; D gene: TRBD1; J gene: TRBJ1-4; CDR3 protein: ASSFGGQGNEKLF
V gene: TRBV5-1; D gene: NA; J gene: NA; CDR3 protein: ASSLASGAGYGEQY
V gene: TRBV27; D gene: TRBD2; J gene: TRBJ2-5; CDR3 protein: AGSSGLGDEQY
V gene: TRBV9; D gene: NA; J gene: TRBJ1-1; CDR3 protein: ASSVVGQGTEAF
V gene: TRBV16; D gene: NA; J gene: TRBJ2-5; CDR3 protein: ASSRESRNEQY
V gene: TRBV7-8; D gene: TRBD2; J gene: TRBJ2-7; CDR3 protein: ASSLRLAGGQRYEQY
V gene: TRBV12-3/TRBV12-4; D gene: NA; J gene: TRBJ1-5; CDR3 protein: ASSGGGGQPQH
V gene: TRBV24-1; D gene: TRBD2; J gene: TRBJ2-1; CDR3 protein: ATSGTRRYNEQF
V gene: TRBV10-3; D gene: NA; J gene: TRBJ1-2; CDR3 protein: AISESKGQSLGYT
V gene: TRBV24-1; D gene: NA; J gene: TRBJ2-3; CDR3 protein: ATSDRQDADTQY
V gene: TRBV7-3; D gene: TRBD2; J gene: TRBJ2-1; CDR3 protein: ASSLSPSGRVYNEQF
V gene: TRBV20-1; D gene: NA; J gene: TRBJ2-5; CDR3 protein: SARVASGRQETQY
V gene: TRBV12-3/TRBV12-4; D gene: TRBD2; J gene: TRBJ2-3; CDR3 protein: ASRDGGVGADAQY
V gene: TRBV5-1; D gene: NA; J gene: TRBJ1-4; CDR3 protein: ASSLGGATNEKLF
V gene: TRBV6-5; D gene: NA; J gene: TRBJ1-1; CDR3 protein: ASLAGGVTEAF
V gene: TRBV4-1; D gene: TRBD2; J gene: TRBJ2-2; CDR3 protein: ASSPLAGGWTGELF
V gene: TRBV3-1; D gene: NA; J gene: TRBJ2-1; CDR3 protein: ASSQGVDLSYNERF
V gene: TRBV24-1; D gene: NA; J gene: TRBJ2-2; CDR3 protein: ATSEPYGGELF
V gene: TRBV7-2; D gene: TRBD1; J gene: TRBJ1-5; CDR3 protein: ASSLYYWTGGTNQPQH
V gene: TRBV6-5; D gene: TRBD2; J gene: TRBJ2-1; CDR3 protein: ASSTSGMGYNEQF